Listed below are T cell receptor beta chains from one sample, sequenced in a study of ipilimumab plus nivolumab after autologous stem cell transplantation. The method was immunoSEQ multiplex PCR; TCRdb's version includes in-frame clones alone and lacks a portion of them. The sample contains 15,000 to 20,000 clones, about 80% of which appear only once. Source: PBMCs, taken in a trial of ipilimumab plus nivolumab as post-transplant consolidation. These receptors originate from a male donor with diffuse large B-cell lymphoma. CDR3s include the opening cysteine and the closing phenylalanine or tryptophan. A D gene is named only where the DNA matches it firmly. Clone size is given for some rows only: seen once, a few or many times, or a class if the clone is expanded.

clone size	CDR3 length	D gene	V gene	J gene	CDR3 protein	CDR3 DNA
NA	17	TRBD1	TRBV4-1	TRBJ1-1	CASSQVDRGYSVAEAFF	TGCGCCAGCAGCCAAGTCGACAGGGGCTACAGCGTGGCTGAAGCTTTCTTT
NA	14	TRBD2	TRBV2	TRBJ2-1	CASSSGKVYNEQFF	TGTGCCAGCTCAAGCGGGAAAGTCTACAATGAGCAGTTCTTC
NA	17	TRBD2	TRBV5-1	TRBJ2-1	CATRTGLAGTFGDEQFF	TGCGCCACCCGAACTGGACTAGCGGGGACCTTCGGGGATGAGCAGTTCTTC
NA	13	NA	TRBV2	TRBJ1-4	CASSNWGSEKLFF	TGTGCCAGCAGTAATTGGGGGAGTGAAAAACTGTTTTTT
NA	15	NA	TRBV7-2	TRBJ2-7	CASSFHGGGSYEQYF	TGTGCCAGCAGCTTTCACGGGGGTGGCTCCTACGAGCAGTACTTC
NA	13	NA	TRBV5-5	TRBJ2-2	CASSLDGPGELFF	TGTGCCAGCAGCTTGGATGGGCCCGGGGAGCTGTTTTTT
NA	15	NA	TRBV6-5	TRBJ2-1	CASSYGGSSYNEQFF	TGTGCCAGCAGTTACGGGGGGAGCTCCTACAATGAGCAGTTCTTC
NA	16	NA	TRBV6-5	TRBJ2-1	CASSSFSRGENNEQFF	TGTGCCAGCAGTTCCTTCTCCCGCGGGGAGAACAATGAGCAGTTCTTC
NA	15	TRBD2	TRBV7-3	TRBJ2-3	CASSFLGGGADTQYF	TGTGCCAGCAGCTTTCTCGGCGGGGGGGCCGATACGCAGTATTTT
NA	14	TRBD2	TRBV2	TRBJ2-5	CASKIAGVQETQYF	TGTGCCAGCAAGATAGCGGGGGTCCAAGAGACCCAGTACTTC
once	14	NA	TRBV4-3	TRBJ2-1	CASSQEGWGNEQFF	TGCGCCAGCAGCCAAGAAGGGTGGGGCAATGAGCAGTTCTTC
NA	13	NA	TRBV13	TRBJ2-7	CASSLVAGDEQYF	TGTGCCAGCAGCTTAGTGGCAGGGGACGAGCAGTACTTC
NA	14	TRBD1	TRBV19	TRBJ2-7	CASSPGTGFSEQYF	TGTGCCAGTAGCCCCGGGACAGGGTTTTCCGAGCAGTACTTC
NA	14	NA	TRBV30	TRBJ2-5	CAWSGLTYLETQYF	TGTGCCTGGAGTGGGTTAACTTATCTGGAGACCCAGTACTTC
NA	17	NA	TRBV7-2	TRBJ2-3	CASSPYGVGSSTDTQYF	TGTGCCAGCAGCCCCTACGGGGTGGGGTCCAGCACAGATACGCAGTATTTT
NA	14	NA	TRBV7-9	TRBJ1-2	CASSLISGGGGYTF	TGTGCCAGCAGCTTAATATCTGGAGGGGGTGGCTACACCTTC
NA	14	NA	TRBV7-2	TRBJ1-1	CASSKTAGVTEAFF	TGTGCCAGCAGCAAAACGGCAGGGGTTACTGAAGCTTTCTTT
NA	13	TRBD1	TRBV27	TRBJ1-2	CASSKGQGEGYTF	TGTGCCAGCAGCAAGGGACAGGGCGAGGGCTACACCTTC
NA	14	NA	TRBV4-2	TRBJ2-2	CASSAIQGPGELFF	TGTGCCAGCAGCGCAATACAGGGCCCCGGGGAGCTGTTTTTT
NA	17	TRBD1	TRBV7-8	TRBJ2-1	CASSPFRTGGTYNEQFF	TGTGCCAGCAGCCCTTTTAGAACAGGGGGCACCTACAATGAGCAGTTCTTC
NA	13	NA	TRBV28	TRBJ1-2	CASSGQDSYGYTF	TGTGCCAGCAGTGGACAAGACTCTTATGGCTACACCTTC
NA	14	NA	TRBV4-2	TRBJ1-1	CASSQDKHSTEAFF	TGTGCCAGCAGCCAAGATAAGCACAGCACTGAAGCTTTCTTT
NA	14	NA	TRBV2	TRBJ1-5	CASSEWAGNQPQHF	TGTGCCAGCAGTGAGTGGGCGGGCAATCAGCCCCAGCATTTT
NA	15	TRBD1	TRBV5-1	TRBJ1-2	CASSLELGQAYGYTF	TGCGCCAGCAGCTTGGAATTGGGACAGGCCTATGGCTACACCTTC
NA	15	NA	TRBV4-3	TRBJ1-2	CASSQEVSGFYGYTF	TGCGCCAGCAGCCAAGAGGTATCTGGGTTCTATGGCTACACCTTC
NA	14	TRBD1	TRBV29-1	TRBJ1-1	CSAEGGQANTEAFF	TGCAGCGCCGAAGGGGGACAGGCTAACACTGAAGCTTTCTTT
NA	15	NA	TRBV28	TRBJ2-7	CASSPRLGQGHEQYF	TGTGCCAGCAGTCCACGTCTTGGGCAGGGACACGAGCAGTACTTC
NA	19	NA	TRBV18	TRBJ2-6	CASSYNSGTSISGANVLTF	TGTGCCAGCTCATACAACTCCGGGACATCTATCTCTGGGGCCAACGTCCTGACTTTC
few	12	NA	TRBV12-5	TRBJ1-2	CASGPAPDGYTF	TGTGCTAGTGGCCCCGCCCCCGATGGCTACACCTTC
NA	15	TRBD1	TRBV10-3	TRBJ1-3	CAIRTGGARGNTIYF	TGTGCCATCAGGACAGGGGGCGCGAGGGGAAACACCATATATTTT
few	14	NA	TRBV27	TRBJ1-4	CASSFTPTNEKLFF	TGTGCCAGCAGTTTTACACCAACTAATGAAAAACTGTTTTTT
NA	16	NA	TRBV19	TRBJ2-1	CASSIVPGLSYNEQFF	TGTGCCAGTAGTATAGTTCCGGGGCTCTCCTACAATGAGCAGTTCTTC
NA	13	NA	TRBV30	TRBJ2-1	CAWSAGMNGEQFF	TGTGCCTGGAGTGCAGGGATGAACGGTGAGCAGTTCTTC
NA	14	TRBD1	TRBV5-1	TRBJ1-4	CASSLGTGNEKLFF	TGCGCCAGCAGCCTGGGGACAGGGAATGAAAAACTGTTTTTT
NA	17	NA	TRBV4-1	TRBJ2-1	CASSQEGHTITHNEQFF	TGCGCCAGCAGCCAAGAAGGTCACACAATCACACACAATGAGCAGTTCTTC
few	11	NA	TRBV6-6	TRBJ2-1	CASRRGGEQFF	TGTGCCAGCAGGAGGGGCGGTGAGCAGTTCTTC
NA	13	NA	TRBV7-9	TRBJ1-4	CASSLGGNEKLFF	TGTGCCAGCAGCCTAGGGGGGAATGAAAAACTGTTTTTT
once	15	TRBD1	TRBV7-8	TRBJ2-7	CASSLGTVSTYEQYF	TGTGCCAGCAGCCTAGGGACAGTTTCCACCTACGAGCAGTACTTC
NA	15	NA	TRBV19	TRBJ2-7	CASSIAQGGPYEQYF	TGTGCCAGTAGTATTGCGCAGGGTGGCCCGTACGAGCAGTACTTC
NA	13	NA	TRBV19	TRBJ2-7	CASSPRTAYEQYF	TGTGCCAGTAGTCCTAGGACAGCCTACGAGCAGTACTTC
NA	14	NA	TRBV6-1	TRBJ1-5	CASSEDREPDVFHF	TGTGCCAGCAGTGAAGACAGGGAGCCAGATGTGTTTCATTTT
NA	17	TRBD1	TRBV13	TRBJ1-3	CASSHSGTGGSGNTIYF	TGTGCCAGCAGCCATAGTGGGACAGGGGGCTCTGGAAACACCATATATTTT
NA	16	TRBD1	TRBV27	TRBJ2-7	CASSQTPGQGTYEQYF	TGTGCCAGCAGTCAAACCCCGGGACAGGGAACCTACGAGCAGTACTTC
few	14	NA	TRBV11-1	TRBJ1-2	CASSPDGVDSGYTF	TGTGCCAGCAGCCCCGACGGGGTGGACTCGGGCTACACCTTC
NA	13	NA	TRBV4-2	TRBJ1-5	CASAGGAGQPQHF	TGTGCCAGCGCGGGAGGGGCTGGGCAGCCCCAGCATTTT
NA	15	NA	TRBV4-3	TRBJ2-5	CASSQGVAGGETQYF	TGCGCCAGCAGCCAAGGGGTAGCTGGGGGGGAGACCCAGTACTTC